These T cell receptor beta chains were read from a single sample in a study of CD8 T cells in Susac syndrome. TCRdb recomputed calls from the immunoSEQ multiplex PCR reads with MiXCR, one row per CDR3 protein. The repertoire holds more than 85,000 distinct CDR3 sequences, with around 97% as singletons. Material: CD4+ T cells from PBMCs. The source of these receptors is a human donor in good health. The CDR3 runs from the conserved cysteine through the conserved F or W.

v_call cdr3_aa
TRBV11-2 CASRRPTGVKTEAFF
TRBV5-1 CASSPEPNTGELFF
TRBV5-1 CASSQGLAGGKETQYF
TRBV19 CASTPAGSGNEKLFF
TRBV23-1 CASSHDWGNEKLFF
TRBV28 CASSLYPSTGGGETQYF
TRBV7-9 CASSLGLSPTNEKLFF
TRBV5-1 CASSLLTTSNNEQFF
TRBV6-5 CASSYDRGYGYTF
TRBV2 CASKSAGANTGELFF
TRBV5-1 CASRDRGAGELFF
TRBV6-2/TRBV6-3 CASSSGTRNTEAFF
TRBV5-1 CASSEGIAPLHF
TRBV6-1 CASRLQGAGNQPQHF
TRBV12-3/TRBV12-4 CASSLSRGTQYF
TRBV25-1 CASSEWVAVGNTGELFF
TRBV9 CASSVDGRVAVFF
TRBV20-1 CSARAAPGQGDLLSEGYTF
TRBV20-1 CSAMALAGGLTNEQFF
TRBV2 CASSVGAGKTQYF
TRBV7-2 CASSLTSGRDTDTQYF
TRBV6-5 CASSYVETQYF
TRBV20-1 CSALDSISGANVLTF
TRBV29-1 CSGQGDWPSYEQYF
TRBV11-2 CASSLSQKGGYTF
TRBV3-1 CASSLNPGGPTEAFF
TRBV20-1 CSARRGATVGEQYF
TRBV6-5 CASQGGETQYF
TRBV7-9 CASSSRTTITYEQYF